This TCR beta chain was recovered during a study of shared clonotypes between healthy human individuals. Study outcomes and limitations: Generation probabilities were higher for clonotypes shared across all four sorted-subset donors than for unshared ones.

Naive CD8 isolation took CD45RO-negative cells positively selected for CCR7 and excluded terminally differentiated effector memory CD45RA+ cells. Germline CDR1 and CDR2: GTSNPN and SVGIG (reference sequence). The V segment lost 3 bases and the J segment 5 bases; nucleotides outside the gene matches: 6. The CDR3 consists of 13 residues. Clones were read by immunoSEQ multiplex PCR, and TCRdb kept only the in-frame ones, dropping some. The top ten hold around 1% of the sample, which has around 2,000,000 clones, roughly 95% seen once. Comment on this clone: Its antigen is unknown.

The J gene is TRBJ1-1, the V gene TRBV30, with 7 nucleotides matching TRBD1. The sequencing sample was made of naive CD8+ T cells sorted from blood. This receptor was obtained from a man aged 18 to 35 in good health. The CDR3 DNA follows: TGTGCCTGGAGCCCCCTGGGACAGACTGAAGCTTTCTTT. Translating gives CAWSPLGQTEAFF.